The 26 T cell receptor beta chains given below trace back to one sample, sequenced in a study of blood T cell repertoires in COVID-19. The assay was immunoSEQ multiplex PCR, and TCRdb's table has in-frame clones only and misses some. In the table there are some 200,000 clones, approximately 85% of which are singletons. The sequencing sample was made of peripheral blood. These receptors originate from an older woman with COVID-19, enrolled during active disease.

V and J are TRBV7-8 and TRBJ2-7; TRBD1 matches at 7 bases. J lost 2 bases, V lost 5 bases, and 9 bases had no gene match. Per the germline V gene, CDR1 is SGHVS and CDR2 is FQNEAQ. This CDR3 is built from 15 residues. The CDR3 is CASSPGLGQTYEQYF. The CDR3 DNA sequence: TGTGCCAGCAGCCCAGGACTGGGACAGACCTACGAGCAGTACTTC.

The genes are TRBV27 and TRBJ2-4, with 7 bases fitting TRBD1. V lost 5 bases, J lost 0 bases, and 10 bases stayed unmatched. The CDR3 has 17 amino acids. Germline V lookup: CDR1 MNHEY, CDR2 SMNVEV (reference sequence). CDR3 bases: TGTGCCAGCAGTCGATCCGGGACAGCTTTAGCCAAAAACATTCAGTACTTC. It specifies CASSRSGTALAKNIQYF.

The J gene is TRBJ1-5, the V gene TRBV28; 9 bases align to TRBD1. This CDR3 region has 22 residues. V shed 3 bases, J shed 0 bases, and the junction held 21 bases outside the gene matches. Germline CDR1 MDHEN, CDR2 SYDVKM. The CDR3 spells CASSLPHGTGRRGGDSNQPQHF. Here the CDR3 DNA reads TGTGCCAGCAGTTTGCCTCACGGGACAGGGCGCCGTGGGGGGGATAGCAATCAGCCCCAGCATTTT.

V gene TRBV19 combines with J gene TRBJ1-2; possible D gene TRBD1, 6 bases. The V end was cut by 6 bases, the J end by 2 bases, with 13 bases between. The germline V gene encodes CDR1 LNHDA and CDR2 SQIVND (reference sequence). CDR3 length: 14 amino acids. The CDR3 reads CASSPDSSNYGYTF. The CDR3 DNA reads TGTGCCAGTAGCCCGGACAGTTCGAACTATGGCTACACCTTC.

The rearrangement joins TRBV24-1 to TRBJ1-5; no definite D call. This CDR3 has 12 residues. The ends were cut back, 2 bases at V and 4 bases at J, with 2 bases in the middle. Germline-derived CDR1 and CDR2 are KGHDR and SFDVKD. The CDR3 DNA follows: TGTGCCACCAGTGATTCTAATCAGCCCCAGCATTTT. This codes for CATSDSNQPQHF.

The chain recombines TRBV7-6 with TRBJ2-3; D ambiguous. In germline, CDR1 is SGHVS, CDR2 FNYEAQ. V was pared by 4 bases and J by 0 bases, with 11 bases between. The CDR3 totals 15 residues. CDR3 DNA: TGTGCCAGCAGCTCTTACAGTTCTAGCACAGATACGCAGTATTTT. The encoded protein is CASSSYSSSTDTQYF.

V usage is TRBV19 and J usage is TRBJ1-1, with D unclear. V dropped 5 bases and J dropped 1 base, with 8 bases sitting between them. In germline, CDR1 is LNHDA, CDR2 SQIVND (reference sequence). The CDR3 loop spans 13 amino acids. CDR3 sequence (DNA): TGTGCCAGTAGTGTACAGCAGAACACTGAAGCTTTCTTT. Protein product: CASSVQQNTEAFF.

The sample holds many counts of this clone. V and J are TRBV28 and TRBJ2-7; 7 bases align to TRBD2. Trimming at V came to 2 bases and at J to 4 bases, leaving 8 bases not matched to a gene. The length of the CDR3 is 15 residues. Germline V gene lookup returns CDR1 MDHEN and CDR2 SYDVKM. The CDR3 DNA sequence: TGTGCCAGCAGTTTACCTGGCGGGAGAGGTTACGAGCAGTACTTC. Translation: CASSLPGGRGYEQYF.

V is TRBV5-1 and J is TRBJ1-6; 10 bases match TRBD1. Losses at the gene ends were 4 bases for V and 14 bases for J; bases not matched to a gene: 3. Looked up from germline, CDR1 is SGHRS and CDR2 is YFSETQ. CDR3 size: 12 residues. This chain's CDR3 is CASSGGQGALHF. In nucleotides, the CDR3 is TGCGCCAGCAGCGGAGGACAGGGGGCCCTCCACTTT.

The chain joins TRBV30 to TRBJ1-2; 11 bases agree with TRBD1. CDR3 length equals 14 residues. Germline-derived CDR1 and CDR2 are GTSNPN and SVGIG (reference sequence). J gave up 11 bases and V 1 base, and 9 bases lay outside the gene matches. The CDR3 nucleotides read TGTGCCTGGAGTGGAGGGACAGGGGGGTGGACTTACACCTTC. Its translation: CAWSGGTGGWTYTF.

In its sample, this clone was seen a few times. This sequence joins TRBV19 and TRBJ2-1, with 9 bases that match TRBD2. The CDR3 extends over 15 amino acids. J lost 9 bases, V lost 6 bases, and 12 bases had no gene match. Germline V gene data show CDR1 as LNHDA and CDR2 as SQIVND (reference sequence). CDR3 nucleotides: TGTGCCAGTAGCCCTACGCTAGCGGGAAAATCTGAGCAGTTCTTC. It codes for CASSPTLAGKSEQFF. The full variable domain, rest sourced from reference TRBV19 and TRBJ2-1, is DGGITQSPKYLFRKEGQNVTLSCEQNLNHDAMYWYRQDPGQGLRLIYYSQIVNDFQKGDIAEGYSVSREKKESFPLTVTSAQKNPTAFYLCASSPTLAGKSEQFFGPGTRLTVL.

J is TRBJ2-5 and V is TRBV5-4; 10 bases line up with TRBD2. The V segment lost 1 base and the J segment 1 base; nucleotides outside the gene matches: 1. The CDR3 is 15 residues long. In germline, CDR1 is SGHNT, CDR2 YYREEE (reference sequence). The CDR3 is CASSLKREGQETQYF. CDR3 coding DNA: TGTGCCAGCAGCTTGAAGCGGGAGGGCCAAGAGACCCAGTACTTC.

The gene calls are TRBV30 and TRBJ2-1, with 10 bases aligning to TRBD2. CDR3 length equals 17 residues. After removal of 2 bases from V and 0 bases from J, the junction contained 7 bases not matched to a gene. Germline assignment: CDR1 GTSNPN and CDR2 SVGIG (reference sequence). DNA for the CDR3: TGTGCCTGGAGTTCTAGCGGGAGAATCAGCTCCTACAATGAGCAGTTCTTC. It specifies CAWSSSGRISSYNEQFF.

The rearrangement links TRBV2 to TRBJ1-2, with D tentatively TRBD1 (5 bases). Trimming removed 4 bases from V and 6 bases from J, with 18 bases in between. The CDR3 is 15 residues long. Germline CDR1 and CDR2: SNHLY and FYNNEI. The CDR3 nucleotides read TGTGCCAGCAGTGCCCTAAACGGGGGGAGGGATGGCTACACCTTC. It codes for CASSALNGGRDGYTF.

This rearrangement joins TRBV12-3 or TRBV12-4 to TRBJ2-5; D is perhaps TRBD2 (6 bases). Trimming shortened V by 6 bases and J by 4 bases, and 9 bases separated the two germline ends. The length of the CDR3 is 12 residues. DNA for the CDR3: TGTGCCAGCAGCCGGAGGGGAGAGACCCAGTACTTC. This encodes CASSRRGETQYF.

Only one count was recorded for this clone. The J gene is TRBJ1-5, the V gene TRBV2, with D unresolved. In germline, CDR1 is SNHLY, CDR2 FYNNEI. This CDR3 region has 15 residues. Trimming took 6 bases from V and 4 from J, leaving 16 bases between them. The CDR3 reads CASRREGSGNQPQHF. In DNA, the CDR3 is TGTGCCAGCAGAAGGGAAGGCAGCGGTAATCAGCCCCAGCATTTT.

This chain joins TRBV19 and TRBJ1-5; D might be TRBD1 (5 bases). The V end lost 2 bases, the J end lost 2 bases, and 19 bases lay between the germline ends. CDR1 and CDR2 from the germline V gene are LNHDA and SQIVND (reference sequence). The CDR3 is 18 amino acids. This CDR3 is CASSIRGSTFRGNQPQHF. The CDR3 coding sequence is TGTGCCAGTAGTATAAGGGGCAGTACCTTTAGGGGCAATCAGCCCCAGCATTTT.

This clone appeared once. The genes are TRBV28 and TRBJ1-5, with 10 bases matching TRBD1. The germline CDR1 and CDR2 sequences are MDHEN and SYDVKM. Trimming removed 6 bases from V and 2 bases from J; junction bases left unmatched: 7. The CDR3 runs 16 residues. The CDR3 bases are TGTGCCAGCAGCCTGACAGGGGGCGGAGGCAATCAGCCCCAGCATTTT. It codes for CASSLTGGGGNQPQHF. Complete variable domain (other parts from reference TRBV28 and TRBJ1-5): DVKVTQSSRYLVKRTGEKVFLECVQDMDHENMFWYRQDPGLGLRLIYFSYDVKMKEKGDIPEGYSVSREKKERFSLILESASTNQTSMYLCASSLTGGGGNQPQHFGDGTRLSIL.

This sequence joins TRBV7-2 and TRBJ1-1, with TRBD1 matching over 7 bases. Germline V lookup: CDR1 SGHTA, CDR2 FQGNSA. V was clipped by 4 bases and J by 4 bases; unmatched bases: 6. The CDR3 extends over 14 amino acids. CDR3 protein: CASSSRGESTEAFF. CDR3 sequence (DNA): TGTGCCAGCAGCTCCAGGGGGGAGAGCACTGAAGCTTTCTTT.

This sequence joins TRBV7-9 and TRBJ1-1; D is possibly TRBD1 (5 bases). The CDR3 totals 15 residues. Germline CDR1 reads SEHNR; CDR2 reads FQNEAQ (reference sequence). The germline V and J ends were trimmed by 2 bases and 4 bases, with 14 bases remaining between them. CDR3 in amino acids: CASSLQSGMGTEAFF. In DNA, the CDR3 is TGTGCCAGCAGCTTACAGTCAGGGATGGGCACTGAAGCTTTCTTT. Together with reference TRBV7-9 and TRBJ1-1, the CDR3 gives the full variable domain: DTGVSQNPRHKITKRGQNVTFRCDPISEHNRLYWYRQTLGQGPEFLTYFQNEAQLEKSRLLSDRFSAERPKGSFSTLEIQRTEQGDSAMYLCASSLQSGMGTEAFFGQGTRLTVV.

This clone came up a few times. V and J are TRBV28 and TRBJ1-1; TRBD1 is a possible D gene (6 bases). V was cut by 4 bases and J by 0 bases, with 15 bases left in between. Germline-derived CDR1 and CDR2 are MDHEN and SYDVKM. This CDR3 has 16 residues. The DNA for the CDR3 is TGTGCCAGCAGTTCTACAGGGAATCTATTGAACACTGAAGCTTTCTTT. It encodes CASSSTGNLLNTEAFF.

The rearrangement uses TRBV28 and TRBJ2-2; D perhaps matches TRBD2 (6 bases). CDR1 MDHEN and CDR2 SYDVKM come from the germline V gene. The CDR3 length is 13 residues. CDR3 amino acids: CGSRERDTGELFF. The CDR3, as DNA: TGTGGAAGCCGGGAGAGGGACACCGGGGAGCTGTTTTTT.

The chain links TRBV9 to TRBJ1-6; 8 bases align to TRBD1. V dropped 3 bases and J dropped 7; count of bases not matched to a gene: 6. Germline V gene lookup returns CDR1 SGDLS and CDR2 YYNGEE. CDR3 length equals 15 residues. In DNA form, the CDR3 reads TGTGCCAGCAGCGCCGGACAGGGTGCGAATTCACCCCTCCACTTT. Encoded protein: CASSAGQGANSPLHF. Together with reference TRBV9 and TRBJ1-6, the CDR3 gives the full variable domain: DSGVTQTPKHLITATGQRVTLRCSPRSGDLSVYWYQQSLDQGLQFLIQYYNGEERAKGNILERFSAQQFPDLHSELNLSSLELGDSALYFCASSAGQGANSPLHFGNGTRLTVT.

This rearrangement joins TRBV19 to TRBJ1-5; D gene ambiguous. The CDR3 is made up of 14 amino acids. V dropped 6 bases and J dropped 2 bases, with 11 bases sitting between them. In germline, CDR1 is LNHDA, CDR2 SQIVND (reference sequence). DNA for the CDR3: TGTGCCAGTAGGACTTCGGGAGGCAATCAGCCCCAGCATTTT. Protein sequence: CASRTSGGNQPQHF.

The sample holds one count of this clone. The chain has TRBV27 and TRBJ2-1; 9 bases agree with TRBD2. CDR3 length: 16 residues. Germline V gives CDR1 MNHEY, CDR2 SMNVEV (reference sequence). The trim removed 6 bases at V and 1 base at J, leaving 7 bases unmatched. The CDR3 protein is CASSLISGSSYNEQFF. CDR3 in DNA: TGTGCCAGCAGCTTGATTAGCGGGAGTTCCTACAATGAGCAGTTCTTC.

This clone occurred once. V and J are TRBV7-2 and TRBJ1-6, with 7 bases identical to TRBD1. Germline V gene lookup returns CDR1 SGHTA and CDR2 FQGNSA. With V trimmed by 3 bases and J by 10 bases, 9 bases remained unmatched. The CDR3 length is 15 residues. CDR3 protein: CASSFQGGGGSPLHF. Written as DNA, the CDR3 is TGTGCCAGCAGCTTCCAGGGGGGAGGAGGCTCACCCCTCCACTTT.